The 30 T cell receptor beta chains given below trace back to one sample, sequenced in a study of human T cells and chemical hapten exposure (dated by TCRdb to the early 2020s). This specimen's time point label, interpreted: patch test 2, 6 weeks after DPC sensitization. The label giving this sample's treatment or condition can be read as: therapeutic diphenylcyclopropenone sensitization with weekly scalp DPC. Preparation of the library involved RACE. TCRdb lists the instrument as NextSeq 500. TCRdb applied fastp at Q25 and MiXCR to the public reads, then kept only in-frame beta chains. All rows with the same CDR3 protein become a single entry with the most common DNA and genes. The sample records a few hundred thousand distinct CDR3 sequences, about 6% of which are singletons. The ten largest clones add up to over 5.5% of the sample. The specimen was whole blood, collected in connection with sensitization to the hapten diphenylcyclopropenone (DPC). Source of these receptors: a woman in her late teens or twenties with alopecia areata. Some clones in this sample may be carry-over from other donors' samples.

The sample holds a few counts of this clonotype. The CDR3 DNA reads TGTGCCAGCAGTTACTCGATGGCCGGGTCCTACGAGCAGTACTTC. It encodes CASSYSMAGSYEQYF. The chain joins TRBV6-5 to TRBJ2-7; D uncertain. Germline CDR1 MNHEY, CDR2 SVGAGI. V lost 0 bases and J lost 1, with 10 bases in between. This CDR3 has 15 residues.

At least ten counts were recorded for this clonotype. The chain joins TRBV6-5 to TRBJ2-7; D is perhaps TRBD1 or TRBD2 (5 bases each). The ends were cut back, 5 bases at V and 5 bases at J, with 16 bases in the middle. The CDR3 totals 14 residues. Germline lookup yields CDR1 MNHEY and CDR2 SVGAGI. CDR3 region: CASSPVEGWDEQYF. CDR3 nucleotides: TGTGCCAGCAGTCCCGTTGAGGGGTGGGACGAGCAGTACTTC.

This clonotype came up many times. The rearrangement links TRBV12-3 or TRBV12-4 to TRBJ1-1; no clear D gene. CDR3 length: 12 amino acids. Trimming pared 3 bases from V and 8 bases from J, leaving 10 bases between. The CDR3 protein is CASSFRPGEAFF. CDR3 DNA: TGTGCCAGCAGTTTTAGGCCCGGGGAAGCTTTCTTT.

This clonotype was detected many times. The chain has TRBV6-6 and TRBJ1-2; tentative D call: TRBD1 (5 bases). Germline values: CDR1 MNHNY, CDR2 SVGAGI (reference sequence). V was cut by 6 bases and J by 6 bases, with 11 bases left in between. This CDR3 spans 12 amino acids. Here the CDR3 reads CASRKGSHGYTF. CDR3 coding DNA: TGTGCCAGCAGGAAGGGGTCGCATGGCTACACCTTC.

This clonotype was detected only a few times. The chain couples TRBV12-3 or TRBV12-4 to TRBJ1-4; D call uncertain. V was clipped by 5 bases and J by 5 bases, with 12 bases between them. CDR3 size: 14 residues. The CDR3 spells CASSPHGLNEKLFF. CDR3 nucleotide sequence: TGTGCCAGCAGTCCACATGGTCTGAATGAAAAACTGTTTTTT.

This clonotype was detected many times. This chain joins TRBV12-3 or TRBV12-4 and TRBJ2-7, with D possibly matching TRBD1 (5 bases). The length of the CDR3 is 15 residues. Trimming took 7 bases from V and 0 from J, leaving 16 bases between them. The CDR3 protein is CASTMDKGYSYEQYF. For the CDR3, the DNA is TGTGCCAGCACCATGGACAAAGGTTACTCCTACGAGCAGTACTTC.

The chain uses TRBV10-3 and TRBJ1-2; TRBD1 might be the D (5 bases). This CDR3 contains 11 residues. The ends were cut back, 8 bases at V and 5 bases at J, with 9 bases in the middle. Per the germline V gene, CDR1 is ENHRY and CDR2 is SYGVKD. CDR3 nucleotides: TGTGCCATCCGCGGGGGGTATGGCTACACCTTC. This sequence encodes CAIRGGYGYTF.

CDR3 nucleotides: TGCGCCAGCAGCCTGGGACAGATAAGTAACTATGGCTACACCTTC. Translation: CASSLGQISNYGYTF. V usage is TRBV5-1 and J usage is TRBJ1-2; 7 positions match TRBD1. Germline V gene sequence: CDR1 SGHRS, CDR2 YFSETQ. The J segment lost 1 base and the V segment lost 4 bases, leaving 7 bases of the junction unmatched. The CDR3 spans 15 residues.

Many counts were recorded for this clonotype. This chain uses TRBV28 with TRBJ2-5; D gene ambiguous. Trimming cost V 1 base and J 5 bases, with 8 bases left between them. Germline lookup yields CDR1 MDHEN and CDR2 SYDVKM. The CDR3 spans 13 residues. The CDR3 bases are TGTGCCAGCAGTTTATATTGGGGTGAGACCCAGTACTTC. Translation: CASSLYWGETQYF.

The rearrangement links TRBV5-1 to TRBJ2-6; 7 nucleotides line up with TRBD1. Germline V gives CDR1 SGHRS, CDR2 YFSETQ. V gave up 3 bases and J gave up 2 bases; unmatched junction bases: 11. This CDR3 is built from 18 residues. In DNA form, the CDR3 reads TGCGCCAGCAGCTCACTGCTGACAGGGCTCCCTGGGGCCAACGTCCTGACTTTC. Amino acids: CASSSLLTGLPGANVLTF.

This clonotype has just a few counts. The chain is built from TRBV15 and TRBJ1-1; no clear D. CDR1 is LNHNV, CDR2 YYDKDF, per germline (reference sequence). There are 15 residues in the CDR3. Trimming removed 0 bases at V and 4 bases at J, with 12 bases between. This CDR3 reads CATSRDNHRLTEAFF. CDR3 nucleotides: TGTGCCACCAGCAGAGATAATCACAGACTCACTGAAGCTTTCTTT.

V gene TRBV9 combines with J gene TRBJ2-1, with TRBD2 identical over 9 bases. CDR3 length: 16 amino acids. The ends lost 2 bases at V and 1 base at J; junction bases unmatched: 4. Germline V gene sequence: CDR1 SGDLS, CDR2 YYNGEE. The CDR3 protein is CASSVSGGPSYNEQFF. Here the CDR3 DNA reads TGTGCCAGCAGCGTTAGCGGGGGACCTTCCTACAATGAGCAGTTCTTC. The complete variable domain, with remaining parts taken from reference TRBV9 and TRBJ2-1, reads DSGVTQTPKHLITATGQRVTLRCSPRSGDLSVYWYQQSLDQGLQFLIQYYNGEERAKGNILERFSAQQFPDLHSELNLSSLELGDSALYFCASSVSGGPSYNEQFFGPGTRLTVL.

This clonotype has only a few counts. The chain recombines TRBV2 with TRBJ2-6; D is undetermined. Germline values: CDR1 SNHLY, CDR2 FYNNEI. Trimming left V 7 bases short and J 2 bases short, with 9 bases between. The CDR3 runs 14 residues. Here the CDR3 DNA reads TGTGCCAGCACGGAGTCTCCTGGGGCCAACGTCCTGACTTTC. Its translation is CASTESPGANVLTF.

The rearrangement uses TRBV4-1 and TRBJ1-4, with D possibly TRBD1 on 6 matching bases. This CDR3 comprises 15 residues. Between the trimmed V and J ends, which lost 4 bases and 6 bases, there was a span of 15 bases. Per the germline V gene, CDR1 is MGHRA and CDR2 is YSYEKL. The CDR3 spells CASSRLQGKDEKLFF. For the CDR3, the DNA is TGCGCCAGCAGCCGATTACAGGGAAAGGATGAAAAACTGTTTTTT.

This clonotype has ten or more counts. The genes are TRBV21-1 and TRBJ1-2; the table's D call, TRBD1, has no DNA check behind it. TRBV21-1 is marked as a pseudogene. This CDR3 contains 15 residues. CDR3 in DNA: TGTGCCAGCAGGAAAACCGGACAGCCTAACTATGGCTACACCTTC. This gives the protein CASRKTGQPNYGYTF.

This clonotype was seen only a few times. V gene TRBV4-3 combines with J gene TRBJ2-2; D not resolved. V shed 0 bases and J shed 4 bases, with 9 bases lying between them. Germline-derived CDR1 and CDR2 are LGHNA and YSLEER. The CDR3 is 15 amino acids. DNA of the CDR3: TGCGCCAGCAGCCAAGAAAGGCAGATCACCGGGGAGCTGTTTTTT. Protein product: CASSQERQITGELFF.

The CDR3 spells CASSERTLVVAFF. For the CDR3, the DNA is TGTGCCAGCAGTGAACGGACCCTCGTTGTAGCTTTCTTT. The chain couples TRBV2 to TRBJ1-1; D remains ambiguous. There are 13 residues in the CDR3. The V gene lost 2 bases and the J gene lost 10 bases, with 14 bases spanning the gap. Germline V lookup: CDR1 SNHLY, CDR2 FYNNEI.

This clonotype was counted many times. The chain recombines TRBV12-3 or TRBV12-4 with TRBJ2-2; possibly TRBD1 for D (5 bases). The CDR3 has 14 residues. The V and J ends lost 5 bases and 1 base respectively, with 8 bases between them. CDR3 in DNA: TGTGCCAGCAGTAAAGACAGGAACACCGGGGAGCTGTTTTTT. Translation gives CASSKDRNTGELFF.

The CDR3 DNA reads TGTGCCAGCAGCGCTTACAGGGAGGTAGATTCACCCCTCCACTTT. Its translation: CASSAYREVDSPLHF. This chain uses TRBV7-9 with TRBJ1-6; D may be TRBD1 (6 bases). Germline V gene lookup returns CDR1 SEHNR and CDR2 FQNEAQ (reference sequence). V shed 5 bases and J shed 8 bases, with 16 bases lying between them. The CDR3 has 15 amino acids.

The chain uses TRBV3-1 and TRBJ1-2; D uncertain. Germline V gives CDR1 LGHDT, CDR2 YNNKEL (reference sequence). This CDR3 has 15 amino acids. V was shortened by 2 bases and J by 4 bases, with 14 bases between the two germline ends. DNA of the CDR3: TGTGCCAGCAGCCAATCCAGACCCAATACCTATGGCTACACCTTC. Its translation: CASSQSRPNTYGYTF.

The chain has TRBV20-1 and TRBJ1-1, with D possibly being TRBD1 (5 bases). Germline CDR1 and CDR2: DFQATT and SNEGSKA (reference sequence). The CDR3 length is 14 residues. V lost 6 bases and J lost 1, with 15 bases in between. CDR3 DNA sequence: TGCAGTGCGAAGGAACTGACAGCGAACACTGAAGCTTTCTTT. Amino acids: CSAKELTANTEAFF.

The chain is built from TRBV6-2 or TRBV6-3 and TRBJ1-1; D is uncertain. CDR1 MNHEY and CDR2 SVGEGT come from the germline V gene. This CDR3 has 11 amino acids. V was cut by 5 bases and J by 10 bases, with 11 bases left in between. The CDR3 DNA follows: TGTGCCAGCAGTGGAGATTCCTTAGCTTTCTTT. This sequence encodes CASSGDSLAFF.

This clonotype was found a few times. The chain employs TRBV4-1 and TRBJ2-5; D possibly corresponds to TRBD2 (6 bases). The germline V gene encodes CDR1 MGHRA and CDR2 YSYEKL. V was clipped by 4 bases and J by 1 base, with 13 bases between them. The CDR3 totals 15 residues. This chain's CDR3 is CASSLMSGFQETQYF. Here the CDR3 DNA reads TGCGCCAGCAGCCTCATGAGCGGGTTCCAAGAGACCCAGTACTTC.

This clonotype was seen ten or more times. V gene TRBV29-1 combines with J gene TRBJ2-3; D possibly corresponds to TRBD2 (6 bases). This CDR3 region has 14 residues. Germline V gene lookup returns CDR1 SQVTM and CDR2 ANQGSEA. V lost 5 bases and J 2 bases, leaving 14 bases between the germline ends. This CDR3 reads CSVSVGRITDTQYF. The CDR3, as DNA: TGCAGCGTTAGTGTCGGGAGAATCACAGATACGCAGTATTTT.

This clonotype was seen many times. This rearrangement joins TRBV5-1 to TRBJ2-3; 11 bases fit TRBD2. In germline, CDR1 is SGHRS, CDR2 YFSETQ. This CDR3 has 16 residues. V lost 4 bases, J lost 2 bases, and 6 bases stayed unmatched. CDR3 protein: CASSQGTSGSTDTQYF. CDR3 nucleotide sequence: TGCGCCAGCAGCCAAGGGACTAGCGGCTCCACAGATACGCAGTATTTT.

The table lists this clonotype with many counts. The CDR3 bases are TGTGCCAGCAGTTCCTCAGGACAGGGCTACGAGCAGTACTTC. Amino acids: CASSSSGQGYEQYF. This chain links TRBV6-2 or TRBV6-3 with TRBJ2-7; 8 positions agree with TRBD1. With 4 bases clipped from V and 3 bases from J, the junction kept 5 bases outside the gene matches. Germline assignment: CDR1 MNHEY and CDR2 SVGEGT. CDR3 length equals 14 residues.

This clonotype appeared a few times. The chain joins TRBV10-3 to TRBJ2-7; possibly TRBD2 for D (5 bases). With 3 bases removed from V and 5 bases from J, the gap between germline ends came to 11 bases. The CDR3 has 13 amino acids. CDR1 is ENHRY, CDR2 SYGVKD, per germline. The CDR3 sequence: CAISERGRDEQYF. In DNA, the CDR3 is TGTGCCATCAGTGAACGAGGGAGAGACGAGCAGTACTTC.

J is TRBJ1-1 and V is TRBV27; 9 bases align to TRBD1. The CDR3 runs 16 residues. CDR1 and CDR2 from the germline V gene are MNHEY and SMNVEV (reference sequence). The junction had 10 bases not matched to a gene; V was cut back by 8 bases and J by 0 bases. The DNA for the CDR3 is TGTGCCAGCCGCTCTCCCAACAGGGGGCTGAACACTGAAGCTTTCTTT. Its protein is CASRSPNRGLNTEAFF.

This clonotype was detected only a few times. The CDR3 DNA is TGTGCCAGCAGCCAAGCCGTGACAGGGAAAGTGCAAGAGACCCAGTACTTC. This codes for CASSQAVTGKVQETQYF. This chain uses TRBV6-2 or TRBV6-3 with TRBJ2-5, with 7 bases identical to TRBD1. The CDR3 is 17 amino acids. CDR1 MNHEY and CDR2 SVGEGT come from the germline V gene. With V trimmed by 6 bases and J by 2 bases, 15 bases remained unmatched.

In this sample, this clonotype turned up a few times. This chain links TRBV6-1 with TRBJ2-2, with D uncertain. There are 13 residues in the CDR3. Germline CDR1 reads MNHNS; CDR2 reads SASEGT. The V gene lost 0 bases and the J gene lost 6 bases, with 5 bases spanning the gap. The CDR3 reads CASSEAPPGELFF. The CDR3 nucleotides are TGTGCCAGCAGTGAAGCTCCCCCCGGGGAGCTGTTTTTT.